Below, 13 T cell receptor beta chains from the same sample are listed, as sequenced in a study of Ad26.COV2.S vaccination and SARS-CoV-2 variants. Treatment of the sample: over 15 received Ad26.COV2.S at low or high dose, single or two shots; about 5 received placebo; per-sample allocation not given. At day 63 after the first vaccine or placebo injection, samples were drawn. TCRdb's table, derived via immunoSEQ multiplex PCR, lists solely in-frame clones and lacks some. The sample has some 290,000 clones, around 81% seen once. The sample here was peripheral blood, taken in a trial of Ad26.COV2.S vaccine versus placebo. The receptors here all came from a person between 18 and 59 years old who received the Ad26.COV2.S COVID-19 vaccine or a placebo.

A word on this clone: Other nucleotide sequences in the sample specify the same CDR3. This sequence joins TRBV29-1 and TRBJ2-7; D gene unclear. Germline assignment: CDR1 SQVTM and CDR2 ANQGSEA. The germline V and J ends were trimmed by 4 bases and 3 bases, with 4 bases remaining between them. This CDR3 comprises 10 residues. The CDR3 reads CSVGSYEQYF. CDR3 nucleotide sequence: TGCAGCGTTGGAAGCTACGAGCAGTACTTC.

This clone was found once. CDR3 sequence: CASSGMVSLTYNEQFF. The CDR3 nucleotides read TGTGCCAGCAGCGGTATGGTGTCTCTCACGTACAATGAGCAGTTCTTC. V and J are TRBV7-9 and TRBJ2-1; D is ambiguous. CDR3 length: 16 residues. Germline-derived CDR1 and CDR2 are SEHNR and FQNEAQ (reference sequence). V was trimmed by 5 bases and J by 4 bases, leaving 18 bases between them.

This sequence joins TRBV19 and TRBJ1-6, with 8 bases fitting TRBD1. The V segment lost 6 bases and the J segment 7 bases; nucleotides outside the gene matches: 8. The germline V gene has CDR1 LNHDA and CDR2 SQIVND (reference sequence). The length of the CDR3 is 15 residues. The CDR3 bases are TGTGCCAGTAGCTTTTCAGGACAGGGCAATTCACCCCTCCACTTT. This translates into CASSFSGQGNSPLHF.

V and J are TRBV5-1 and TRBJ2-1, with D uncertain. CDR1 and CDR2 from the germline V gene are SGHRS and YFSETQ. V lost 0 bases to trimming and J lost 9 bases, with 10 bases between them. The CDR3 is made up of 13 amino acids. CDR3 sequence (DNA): TGCGCCAGCAGCTTGGAAGAGGTGGGTGAGCAGTTCTTC. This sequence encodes CASSLEEVGEQFF.

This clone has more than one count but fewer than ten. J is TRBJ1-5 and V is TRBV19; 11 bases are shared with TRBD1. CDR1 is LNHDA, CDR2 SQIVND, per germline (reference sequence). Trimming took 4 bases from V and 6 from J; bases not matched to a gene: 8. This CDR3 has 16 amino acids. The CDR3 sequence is CASSTGQGVGSQPQHF. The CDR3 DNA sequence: TGTGCCAGTAGTACGGGACAGGGGGTTGGTAGTCAGCCCCAGCATTTT.

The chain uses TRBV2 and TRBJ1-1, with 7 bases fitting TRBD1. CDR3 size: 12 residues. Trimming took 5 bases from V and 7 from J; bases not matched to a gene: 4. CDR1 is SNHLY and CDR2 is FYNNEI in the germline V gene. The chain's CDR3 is CASSTGEVEAFF. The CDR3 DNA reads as TGTGCCAGCAGTACAGGGGAAGTTGAAGCTTTCTTT. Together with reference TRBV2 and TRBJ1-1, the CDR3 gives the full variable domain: EPEVTQTPSHQVTQMGQEVILRCVPISNHLYFYWYRQILGQKVEFLVSFYNNEISEKSEIFDDQFSVERPDGSNFTLKIRSTKLEDSAMYFCASSTGEVEAFFGQGTRLTVV.

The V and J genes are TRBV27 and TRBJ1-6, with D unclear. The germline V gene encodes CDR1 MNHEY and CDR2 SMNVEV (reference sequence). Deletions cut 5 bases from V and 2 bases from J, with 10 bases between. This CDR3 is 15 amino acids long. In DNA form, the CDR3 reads TGTGCCAGCAGTCTCCTCGGGCCCTATAATTCACCCCTCCACTTT. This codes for CASSLLGPYNSPLHF.

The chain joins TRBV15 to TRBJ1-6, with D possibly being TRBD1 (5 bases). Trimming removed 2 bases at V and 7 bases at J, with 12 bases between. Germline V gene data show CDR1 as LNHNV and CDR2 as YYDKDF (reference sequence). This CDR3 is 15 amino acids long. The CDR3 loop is CATSRRSGINSPLHF. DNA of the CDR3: TGTGCCACCAGCAGACGTTCAGGGATCAATTCACCCCTCCACTTT.

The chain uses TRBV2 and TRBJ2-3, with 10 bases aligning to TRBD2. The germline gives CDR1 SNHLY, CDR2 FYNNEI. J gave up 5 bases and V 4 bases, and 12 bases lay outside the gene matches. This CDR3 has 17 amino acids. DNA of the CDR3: TGTGCCAGCAGTGTGGGTTGGGCTAGCGGGGGAGTAGATACGCAGTATTTT. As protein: CASSVGWASGGVDTQYF.

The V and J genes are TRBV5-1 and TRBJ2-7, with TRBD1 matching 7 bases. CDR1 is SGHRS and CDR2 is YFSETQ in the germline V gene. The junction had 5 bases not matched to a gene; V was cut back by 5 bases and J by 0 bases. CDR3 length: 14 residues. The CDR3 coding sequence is TGCGCCAGCAGGGCCGGGACAGACTCCTACGAGCAGTACTTC. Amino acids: CASRAGTDSYEQYF.

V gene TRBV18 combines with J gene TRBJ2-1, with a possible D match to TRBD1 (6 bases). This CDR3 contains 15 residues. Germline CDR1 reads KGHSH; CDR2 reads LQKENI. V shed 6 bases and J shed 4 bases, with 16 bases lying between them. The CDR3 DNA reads TGTGCCAGCTCGTCCGACAGGACCCCTTACAATGAGCAGTTCTTC. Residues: CASSSDRTPYNEQFF.

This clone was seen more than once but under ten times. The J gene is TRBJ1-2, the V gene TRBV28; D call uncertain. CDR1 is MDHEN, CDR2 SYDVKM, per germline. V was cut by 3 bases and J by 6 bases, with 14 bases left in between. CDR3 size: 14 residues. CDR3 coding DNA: TGTGCCAGCAGTTTTGGTGTTACAGTGGATGGCTACACCTTC. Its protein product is CASSFGVTVDGYTF.

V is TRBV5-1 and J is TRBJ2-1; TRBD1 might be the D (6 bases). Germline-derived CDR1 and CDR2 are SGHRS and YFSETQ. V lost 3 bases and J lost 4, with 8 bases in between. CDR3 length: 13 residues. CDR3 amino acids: CASSSQGYNEQFF. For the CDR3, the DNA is TGCGCCAGCAGCTCACAGGGTTACAATGAGCAGTTCTTC. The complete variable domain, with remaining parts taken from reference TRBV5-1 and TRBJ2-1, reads KAGVTQTPRYLIKTRGQQVTLSCSPISGHRSVSWYQQTPGQGLQFLFEYFSETQRNKGNFPGRFSGRQFSNSRSEMNVSTLELGDSALYLCASSSQGYNEQFFGPGTRLTVL.